This passage covers 14 T cell receptor beta chains from one sample sequenced in a study of breast tumors, draining lymph nodes, adjacent tissues. TCRdb reprocessed the multiplex PCR reads with MiXCR, giving one entry per CDR3 protein. The data show 200,000 to 250,000 distinct CDR3 sequences, around 34% seen once. Axillary draining lymph nodes of breast cancer patients supplied the node samples. The sequenced material came from axillary lymph node tissue. The receptor source for this set is a female donor with breast cancer. Some clones in this sample may be carry-over from other donors' samples.

This clonotype has just a few counts. The chain combines TRBV5-8 with TRBJ2-7, with unresolved D. This CDR3 is built from 15 residues. The germline CDR1 and CDR2 sequences are SGHTS and YDEGEE. With 0 bases removed from V and 2 bases from J, the gap between germline ends came to 12 bases. The CDR3 DNA reads TGTGCCAGCAGCTTGGGGGCGCCGACCCCCTACGAGCAGTACTTC. As protein: CASSLGAPTPYEQYF.

This clonotype occurred a few times. V gene TRBV12-3 or TRBV12-4 combines with J gene TRBJ2-2, with 9 bases that match TRBD1. With 5 bases clipped from V and 5 bases from J, the junction kept 6 bases outside the gene matches. The CDR3 sequence is 15 residues long. The CDR3 region is CASSPPGQGTGELFF. DNA for the CDR3: TGTGCCAGCAGTCCCCCGGGACAGGGAACCGGGGAGCTGTTTTTT.

This clonotype was counted many times. The chain is built from TRBV30 and TRBJ2-3; D is possibly TRBD1 or TRBD2 (6 bases each). The V end was cut by 3 bases, the J end by 3 bases, with 10 bases between. Germline V CDR1 and CDR2: GTSNPN, SVGIG (reference sequence). The CDR3 has 13 residues. The CDR3 bases are TGTGCCTGGAGCGGGGGCAGTACAGATACGCAGTATTTT. This sequence encodes CAWSGGSTDTQYF.

This rearrangement joins TRBV7-2 to TRBJ2-7; possibly TRBD2 for D (7 bases). Germline V gene sequence: CDR1 SGHTA, CDR2 FQGNSA. Trimming pared 1 base from V and 0 bases from J, leaving 10 bases between. The CDR3 totals 15 residues. CDR3 DNA: TGTGCCAGCAGCTTAGGGGGGGGGGCCTCCTACGAGCAGTACTTC. This gives the protein CASSLGGGASYEQYF.

This clonotype was recorded at least ten times. The chain has TRBV20-1 and TRBJ1-6; 7 nucleotides align to TRBD1. This CDR3 contains 16 residues. Looked up from germline, CDR1 is DFQATT and CDR2 is SNEGSKA (reference sequence). V shed 6 bases, J shed 6 bases, and the junction held 14 bases outside the gene matches. DNA of the CDR3: TGCAGTGCACCAAGGGCGGACAGGCGTTTTAATTCACCCCTCCACTTT. The encoded protein is CSAPRADRRFNSPLHF.

This clonotype was observed at least ten times. The chain uses TRBV20-1 and TRBJ2-2; D is undetermined. The V gene's germline CDR1 is DFQATT and CDR2 SNEGSKA (reference sequence). The ends were cut back, 3 bases at V and 5 bases at J, with 4 bases in the middle. The CDR3 loop spans 11 amino acids. CDR3 nucleotides: TGCAGTGCTAGGCGGACCGGGGAGCTGTTTTTT. This sequence encodes CSARRTGELFF.

This clonotype was seen many times. The gene calls are TRBV29-1 and TRBJ2-1; D remains ambiguous. With 7 bases removed from V and 7 bases from J, the gap between germline ends came to 14 bases. Germline V gives CDR1 SQVTM, CDR2 ANQGSEA. The CDR3 runs to 12 residues. The CDR3: CSAHLGTNEQFF. Here the CDR3 DNA reads TGCAGCGCCCATTTGGGAACGAATGAGCAGTTCTTC.

Worth noting for this clonotype: A much larger clone sits a single nucleotide away, making a read error possible. This chain joins TRBV4-1 and TRBJ1-3; weak D call: TRBD1 (5 bases). Germline V CDR1 and CDR2: MGHRA, YSYEKL. The CDR3 consists of 13 residues. The CDR3 region is CASSWDSENTIYF. The CDR3 coding sequence is TGCGCCAGCAGCTGGGACTCTGAAAACACCATATATTTT.

V is TRBV19 and J is TRBJ1-1, with D maybe TRBD1 (5 bases). Between the trimmed V and J ends, which lost 7 bases and 8 bases, there was a span of 17 bases. CDR1 and CDR2 (germline): LNHDA, SQIVND (reference sequence). This CDR3 is built from 13 residues. The CDR3, as DNA: TGTGCCAGTACCCAACGCCCCAGGGTAGAAGCTTTCTTT. This codes for CASTQRPRVEAFF.

Comment on this clonotype: This clone may be a read error of a much larger clone one base away. J is TRBJ2-5 and V is TRBV20-1, with TRBD2 identical over 7 bases. The CDR3 sequence is 15 residues long. Looked up from germline, CDR1 is DFQATT and CDR2 is SNEGSKA (reference sequence). The CDR3 here is CSVRNQRGLQETQYF. CDR3 nucleotide sequence: TGCAGTGTTAGAAATCAGCGGGGCCTCCAAGAGACCCAGTACTTC.

Regarding this clonotype: A clone one base away is much larger, so this may be a read error. The chain combines TRBV9 with TRBJ2-3; D is possibly TRBD2 (6 bases). V shed 0 bases and J shed 8 bases, with 16 bases lying between them. The length of the CDR3 is 15 residues. Germline V CDR1 and CDR2: SGDLS, YYNGEE. The CDR3 spells CASSVEGRGAGTQYF. The CDR3 DNA reads TGTGCCAGCAGCGTAGAAGGGCGGGGAGCAGGTACGCAGTATTTT.

This clonotype occurred many times. The chain links TRBV2 to TRBJ2-1; 12 bases fit TRBD2. The V gene's germline CDR1 is SNHLY and CDR2 FYNNEI. Trimming cost V 8 bases and J 6 bases; bases outside gene matches: 5. The CDR3 covers 14 residues. The CDR3 loop reads CASGTSGGLNEQFF. CDR3 in DNA: TGTGCCAGCGGTACTAGCGGGGGGCTCAATGAGCAGTTCTTC.

This clonotype has ten or more counts. The chain joins TRBV5-4 to TRBJ2-2; no clear D gene. The germline V gene encodes CDR1 SGHNT and CDR2 YYREEE (reference sequence). V was trimmed by 3 bases and J by 4 bases, leaving 7 bases between them. The CDR3 is 13 amino acids. The CDR3 bases are TGTGCCAGCAGCTCCTTATTCACCGGGGAGCTGTTTTTT. This sequence encodes CASSSLFTGELFF.

The rearrangement joins TRBV10-3 to TRBJ2-1; 8 nucleotides agree with TRBD2. This CDR3 has 16 residues. J was trimmed by 2 bases and V by 0 bases; bases with no gene match: 3. Germline CDR1 is ENHRY and CDR2 is SYGVKD. CDR3 sequence reads: CAISESAGGPYNEQFF. The CDR3 nucleotides are TGTGCCATCAGTGAGTCGGCGGGAGGCCCCTACAATGAGCAGTTCTTC.